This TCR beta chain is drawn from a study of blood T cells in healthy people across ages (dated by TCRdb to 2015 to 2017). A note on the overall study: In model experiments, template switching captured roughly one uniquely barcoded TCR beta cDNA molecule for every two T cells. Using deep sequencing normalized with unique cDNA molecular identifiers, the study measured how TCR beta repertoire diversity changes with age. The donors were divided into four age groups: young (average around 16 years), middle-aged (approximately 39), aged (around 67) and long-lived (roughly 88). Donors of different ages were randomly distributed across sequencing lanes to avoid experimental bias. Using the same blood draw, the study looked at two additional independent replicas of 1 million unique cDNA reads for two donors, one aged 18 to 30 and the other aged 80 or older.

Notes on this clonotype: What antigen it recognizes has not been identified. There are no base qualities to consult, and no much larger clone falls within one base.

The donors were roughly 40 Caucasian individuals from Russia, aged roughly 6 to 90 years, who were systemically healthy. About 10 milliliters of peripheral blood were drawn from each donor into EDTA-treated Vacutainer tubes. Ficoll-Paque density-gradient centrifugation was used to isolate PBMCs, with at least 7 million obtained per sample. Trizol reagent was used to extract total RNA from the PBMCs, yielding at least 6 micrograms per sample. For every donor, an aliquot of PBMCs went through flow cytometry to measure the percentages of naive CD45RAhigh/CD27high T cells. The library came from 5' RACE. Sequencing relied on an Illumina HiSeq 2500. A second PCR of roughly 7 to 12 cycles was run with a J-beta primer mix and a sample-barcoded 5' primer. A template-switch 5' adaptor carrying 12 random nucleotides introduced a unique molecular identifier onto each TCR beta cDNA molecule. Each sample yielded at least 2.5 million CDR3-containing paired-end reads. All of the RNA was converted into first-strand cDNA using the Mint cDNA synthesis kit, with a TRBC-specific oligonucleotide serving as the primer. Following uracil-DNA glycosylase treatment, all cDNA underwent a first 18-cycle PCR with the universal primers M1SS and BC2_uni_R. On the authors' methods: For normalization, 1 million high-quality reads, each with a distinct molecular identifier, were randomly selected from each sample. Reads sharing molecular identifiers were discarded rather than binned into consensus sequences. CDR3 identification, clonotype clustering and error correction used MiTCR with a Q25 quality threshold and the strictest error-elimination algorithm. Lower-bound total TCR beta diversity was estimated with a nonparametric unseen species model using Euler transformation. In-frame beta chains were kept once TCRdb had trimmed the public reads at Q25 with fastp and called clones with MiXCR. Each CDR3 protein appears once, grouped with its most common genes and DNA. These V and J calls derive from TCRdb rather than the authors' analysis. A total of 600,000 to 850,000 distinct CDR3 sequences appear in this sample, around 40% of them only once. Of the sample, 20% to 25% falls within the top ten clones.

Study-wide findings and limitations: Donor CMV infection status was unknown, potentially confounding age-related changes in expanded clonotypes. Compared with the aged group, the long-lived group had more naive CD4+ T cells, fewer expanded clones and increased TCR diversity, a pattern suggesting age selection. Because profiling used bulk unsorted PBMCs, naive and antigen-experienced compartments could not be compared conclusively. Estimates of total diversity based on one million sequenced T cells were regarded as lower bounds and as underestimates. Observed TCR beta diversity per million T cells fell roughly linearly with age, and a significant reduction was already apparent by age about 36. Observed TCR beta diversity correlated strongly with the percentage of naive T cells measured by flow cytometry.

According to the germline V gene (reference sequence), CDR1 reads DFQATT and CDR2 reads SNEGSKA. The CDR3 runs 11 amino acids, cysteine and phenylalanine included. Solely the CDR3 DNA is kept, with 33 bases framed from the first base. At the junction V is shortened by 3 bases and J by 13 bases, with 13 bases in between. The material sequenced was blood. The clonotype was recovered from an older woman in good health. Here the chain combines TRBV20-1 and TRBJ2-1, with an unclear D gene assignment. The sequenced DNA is TGCAGTGCTAGGTCAAAAGAGACCCAGTTCTTC. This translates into CSARSKETQFF.